Shown below are 28 T cell receptor beta chains from a single sample sequenced in a study of blood T cell repertoires in COVID-19 (dated by TCRdb to about 2020). Receptor amplification or capture employed the immunoSEQ multiplex PCR assay. Imported from immuneACCESS, the table was reduced by TCRdb to in-frame sequences with V and J called. These copies leave out some clones; in studies compared against another copy, an unresolved V gene accounts for under half, and the cause of the remainder is not known. This sample is represented by more than 95,000 clones; about 80% of them were singletons. Roughly 7% of the sample is in the top ten clones. Material for sequencing was peripheral blood. These receptors came from a man in his sixties or seventies with active or convalescent COVID-19.

J is TRBJ1-1 and V is TRBV7-2; D is ambiguous. Trimming stripped 0 bases from V and 3 bases from J, with 8 bases between. CDR3 size: 14 residues. In germline, CDR1 is SGHTA, CDR2 FQGNSA. The CDR3 spells CASSLATVDTEAFF. The CDR3 DNA reads TGTGCCAGCAGCTTAGCCACAGTCGACACTGAAGCTTTCTTT.

The chain carries TRBV29-1 and TRBJ2-3, with TRBD2 identical over 8 bases. After removal of 6 bases from V and 0 bases from J, the junction contained 8 bases not matched to a gene. From germline, CDR1 is SQVTM and CDR2 ANQGSEA. CDR3 length equals 15 residues. The CDR3, as DNA: TGCAGCGTCCTTGACGGGAGGGGAAGCACAGATACGCAGTATTTT. Its protein is CSVLDGRGSTDTQYF.

This chain links TRBV18 with TRBJ2-2, with a possible D match to TRBD2 (6 bases). The CDR3 runs 13 residues. The germline gives CDR1 KGHSH, CDR2 LQKENI. V shed 2 bases and J shed 6 bases, with 7 bases lying between them. The CDR3 bases are TGTGCCAGCTCACCAGGGGAGGCCGGGGAGCTGTTTTTT. Translated: CASSPGEAGELFF.

This rearrangement joins TRBV7-3 to TRBJ2-2, with 10 bases that match TRBD2. The CDR3 totals 17 residues. V was clipped by 2 bases and J by 5 bases; unmatched bases: 8. Germline CDR1 and CDR2: SGHTA and FQGTGA. The CDR3 spells CASSLQASGGRTGELFF. CDR3 nucleotide sequence: TGTGCCAGCAGCTTACAGGCTAGCGGGGGACGAACCGGGGAGCTGTTTTTT.

The chain combines TRBV9 with TRBJ2-3, with 12 bases aligning to TRBD2. Germline V CDR1 and CDR2: SGDLS, YYNGEE. The J segment lost 0 bases and the V segment lost 3 bases, leaving 2 bases of the junction unmatched. The CDR3 is 16 residues long. CDR3 protein: CASSATSGGSTDTQYF. The CDR3 DNA reads as TGTGCCAGCAGCGCCACTAGCGGGGGGAGCACAGATACGCAGTATTTT.

This sequence joins TRBV29-1 and TRBJ1-3; D unclear. There are 13 residues in the CDR3. CDR1 and CDR2 (germline): SQVTM, ANQGSEA. Trimming removed 5 bases at V and 2 bases at J, with 10 bases between. In DNA form, the CDR3 reads TGCAGCGTTTCTCGGGGAACTGGAAACACCATATATTTT. Encoded protein: CSVSRGTGNTIYF.

The chain links TRBV3-1 (or the pseudogene TRBV3-2) to TRBJ1-1; 8 nucleotides agree with TRBD1. This CDR3 contains 12 residues. Germline V gene data show CDR1 as LGHDT and CDR2 as YNNKEL (reference sequence). With 4 bases clipped from V and 10 bases from J, the junction kept 5 bases outside the gene matches. The CDR3 nucleotides read TGTGCCAGCAGCCTATCTGACAGGGGAGCTTTCTTT. It yields the protein CASSLSDRGAFF.

CDR3 amino acids: CASSGRQGARNSPLHF. Written as DNA, the CDR3 is TGCGCCAGCAGTGGAAGACAGGGGGCGCGTAATTCACCCCTCCACTTT. The gene calls are TRBV10-2 and TRBJ1-6, with 10 bases aligning to TRBD1. Germline CDR1 and CDR2: WSHSY and SAAADI. CDR3 length: 16 residues. Trimming at V came to 4 bases and at J to 6 bases, leaving 6 bases not matched to a gene.

The V call is TRBV30, the J call TRBJ2-7, with D possibly matching TRBD2 (5 bases). Trimming stripped 3 bases from V and 2 bases from J, with 14 bases between. Per the germline V gene, CDR1 is GTSNPN and CDR2 is SVGIG (reference sequence). The CDR3 length is 14 residues. The CDR3 reads CAWSRVGSPYEQYF. The CDR3, as DNA: TGTGCCTGGAGCCGCGTGGGGAGTCCCTACGAGCAGTACTTC.

This clone was observed a handful of times. The chain uses TRBV20-1 and TRBJ2-1; maybe TRBD1 (6 bases). Trimming shortened V by 6 bases and J by 4 bases, and 22 bases separated the two germline ends. The V gene's germline CDR1 is DFQATT and CDR2 SNEGSKA (reference sequence). The CDR3 is made up of 16 amino acids. CDR3 in DNA: TGCAGTGCCAGTACAGGGCTAGAGGTCAAATACAATGAGCAGTTCTTC. This sequence encodes CSASTGLEVKYNEQFF.

V usage is TRBV28 and J usage is TRBJ1-2; D may be TRBD1 (5 bases). Trimming removed 6 bases from V and 4 bases from J, with 21 bases in between. The germline CDR1 and CDR2 sequences are MDHEN and SYDVKM. The CDR3 length is 16 residues. The CDR3 DNA follows: TGTGCCAGCAGAAGTTATGCTGGGGGGGACCTCTATGGCTACACCTTC. Translation: CASRSYAGGDLYGYTF.

The chain recombines TRBV5-8 with TRBJ1-1, with TRBD1 matching over 7 bases. Germline values: CDR1 SGHTS, CDR2 YDEGEE. The CDR3 sequence is 14 residues long. V lost 1 base to trimming and J lost 3 bases; unmatched junction nucleotides: 3. The CDR3 DNA follows: TGTGCCAGCAGCTTGAAGGGGGCTCACACTGAAGCTTTCTTT. Translating gives CASSLKGAHTEAFF.

The J gene is TRBJ2-7, the V gene TRBV11-3; 9 bases map to TRBD1. Germline V lookup: CDR1 SGHNT, CDR2 YENEEA. J gave up 3 bases and V 8 bases, and 14 bases lay outside the gene matches. The CDR3 extends over 16 amino acids. The CDR3 DNA sequence: TGTGCCAGCGCTCCCTCCGGGGGACAGGGCCTCTACGAGCAGTACTTC. Translating gives CASAPSGGQGLYEQYF.

This chain uses TRBV5-4 with TRBJ2-3, with 10 nucleotides matching TRBD2. CDR1 is SGHNT, CDR2 YYREEE, per germline (reference sequence). The V segment lost 3 bases and the J segment 5 bases; nucleotides outside the gene matches: 12. This CDR3 is built from 17 residues. The CDR3 region is CASSSAQRGGRGDTQYF. The CDR3 region has the DNA TGTGCCAGCAGCTCAGCTCAGCGGGGGGGCCGAGGAGATACGCAGTATTTT. The entire variable domain, with the rest obtained from reference TRBV5-4 and TRBJ2-3, is as follows: ETGVTQSPTHLIKTRGQQVTLRCSSQSGHNTVSWYQQALGQGPQFIFQYYREEENGRGNFPPRFSGLQFPNYSSELNVNALELDDSALYLCASSSAQRGGRGDTQYFGPGTRLTVL.

The J gene is TRBJ2-1, the V gene TRBV7-2; 10 bases match TRBD1. After removal of 5 bases from V and 7 bases from J, the junction contained 11 bases not matched to a gene. The germline gives CDR1 SGHTA, CDR2 FQGNSA. The CDR3 is 16 residues long. The CDR3 loop reads CASSPEPGQGWNEQFF. Written as DNA, the CDR3 is TGTGCCAGCAGCCCCGAACCGGGACAGGGGTGGAATGAGCAGTTCTTC.

The J gene is TRBJ2-1, the V gene TRBV4-1, with TRBD2 matching over 10 bases. Trimming at V came to 1 base and at J to 9 bases, leaving 9 bases not matched to a gene. This CDR3 is built from 16 residues. Germline loops: CDR1 MGHRA, CDR2 YSYEKL. The CDR3 DNA is TGCGCCAGCAGCCAAGCAGGTCTAGCGGGAGCTGTTGAGCAGTTCTTC. This sequence encodes CASSQAGLAGAVEQFF.

The CDR3 region is CASSGRRTGTNYGYTF. DNA of the CDR3: TGTGCCAGCAGTGGACGGCGGACAGGAACTAACTATGGCTACACCTTC. The chain links TRBV6-6 to TRBJ1-2, with 7 bases matching TRBD1. V shed 5 bases and J 0 bases; nucleotides not matched to a gene: 9. The CDR3 contains 16 residues. CDR1 is MNHNY, CDR2 SVGAGI, per germline (reference sequence).

This chain joins TRBV7-9 and TRBJ1-1, with TRBD1 identical over 12 bases. The CDR3 runs 15 residues. In germline, CDR1 is SEHNR, CDR2 FQNEAQ (reference sequence). V trimming: 5 bases; J trimming: 11 bases; junction bases outside the gene matches: 12. CDR3 amino acids: CASSLHGTGGRVAFF. The CDR3 DNA reads TGTGCCAGCAGCCTACACGGGACAGGGGGCCGGGTGGCTTTCTTT.

The rearrangement links TRBV1 to TRBJ2-4; the D call TRBD2 from the table was never checked on the DNA. TRBV1 is labeled a pseudogene. The CDR3 is 16 amino acids. The CDR3 DNA follows: TGCACCAGCAGCCAAGTTATGCGGTACGTCAAAAACATTCAGTACTTC. Its translation: CTSSQVMRYVKNIQYF.

V is TRBV11-3 and J is TRBJ2-1; no clear D. V was clipped by 5 bases and J by 3 bases, with 11 bases between them. The germline V gene encodes CDR1 SGHNT and CDR2 YENEEA. This CDR3 has 14 amino acids. CDR3 in DNA: TGTGCCAGCAGCCCCGGGTCTAACTACAATGAGCAGTTCTTC. Residues: CASSPGSNYNEQFF.

The chain couples TRBV20-1 to TRBJ2-1, with 12 positions matching TRBD2. Losses at the gene ends were 3 bases for V and 2 bases for J; bases not matched to a gene: 2. Germline V gives CDR1 DFQATT, CDR2 SNEGSKA (reference sequence). The CDR3 is 15 amino acids. The DNA of the CDR3 is TGCAGTGCTAGTCCTAGCGGGAGGGCCTACAATGAGCAGTTCTTC. It codes for CSASPSGRAYNEQFF.

The V gene is TRBV6-1, the J gene TRBJ1-1; TRBD1 agrees at 9 bases. The CDR3 extends over 16 amino acids. V lost 4 bases, J lost 1 base, and 7 bases stayed unmatched. Germline CDR1 MNHNS, CDR2 SASEGT. The CDR3 here is CASSAGQGIRNTEAFF. As DNA, the CDR3 is TGTGCCAGCAGTGCCGGACAGGGGATCAGGAACACTGAAGCTTTCTTT.

The rearrangement uses TRBV6-6 and TRBJ2-1; 13 positions agree with TRBD2. CDR3 length equals 16 residues. Germline values: CDR1 MNHNY, CDR2 SVGAGI (reference sequence). The J segment lost 8 bases and the V segment lost 5 bases, leaving 9 bases of the junction unmatched. The CDR3 bases are TGTGCCAGCAGTCTACCGGGACTAGCGGGATCGGATGAGCAGTTCTTC. Protein: CASSLPGLAGSDEQFF.

This chain uses TRBV28 with TRBJ2-3; maybe TRBD2 (5 bases). The CDR3 runs to 17 residues. Germline values: CDR1 MDHEN, CDR2 SYDVKM. V shed 3 bases and J shed 2 bases, with 18 bases lying between them. The CDR3: CASSLWLGERHTDTQYF. The CDR3, as DNA: TGTGCCAGCAGTTTGTGGTTGGGAGAGCGCCACACAGATACGCAGTATTTT.

The chain has TRBV9 and TRBJ2-2, with 10 bases lining up with TRBD2. J gave up 6 bases and V 0 bases, and 5 bases lay outside the gene matches. The length of the CDR3 is 16 residues. Germline V gene data show CDR1 as SGDLS and CDR2 as YYNGEE. DNA for the CDR3: TGTGCCAGCAGCGTAGCTACTGGGACTAGCGCCGGGGAGCTGTTTTTT. The encoded protein is CASSVATGTSAGELFF. The variable domain in full, with the rest retrieved from reference TRBV9 and TRBJ2-2, is DSGVTQTPKHLITATGQRVTLRCSPRSGDLSVYWYQQSLDQGLQFLIQYYNGEERAKGNILERFSAQQFPDLHSELNLSSLELGDSALYFCASSVATGTSAGELFFGEGSRLTVL.

The chain recombines TRBV7-9 with TRBJ2-1; maybe TRBD2 (7 bases). Between the trimmed V and J ends, which lost 0 bases and 8 bases, there was a span of 11 bases. CDR1 and CDR2 from the germline V gene are SEHNR and FQNEAQ (reference sequence). This CDR3 has 14 amino acids. The CDR3 coding sequence is TGTGCCAGCAGCTTAGCGGGGGGGCCTTATGAGCAGTTCTTC. It yields the protein CASSLAGGPYEQFF.

This clone showed up just a few times. V is TRBV18 and J is TRBJ1-1; 7 bases align to TRBD1. There are 15 residues in the CDR3. J lost 0 bases, V lost 1 base, and 2 bases had no gene match. Germline assignment: CDR1 KGHSH and CDR2 LQKENI. The CDR3 region is CASSPRDRLNTEAFF. The CDR3 DNA follows: TGTGCCAGCTCACCACGGGACAGATTGAACACTGAAGCTTTCTTT.

This clone came up a few times. The V and J genes are TRBV4-2 and TRBJ1-2; no clear D gene. The CDR3 is 17 residues long. Trimming removed 0 bases from V and 6 bases from J, with 20 bases in between. Germline CDR1 LGHNA, CDR2 YNFKEQ. The CDR3 nucleotides are TGTGCCAGCAGCCAAGAAGATGAAGTGACGGGTCCGCATGGCTACACCTTC. Its protein product is CASSQEDEVTGPHGYTF.